This T cell receptor beta chain was documented in a study of blood T cell repertoires in COVID-19. Study background: Samples taken during acute and convalescent COVID-19 were collected in the United States, Italy and Spain. PBMCs, B-cell-depleted T cells, or T cells were the source of the cDNA or gDNA that made up the material.

In the study's own analysis: From reference gene primer amplification, estimates of nucleated cell counts were derived. Only in-frame clones appear in the TCRdb table, and some are missing; sequencing was by immunoSEQ multiplex PCR. V and J calls and clone size are copied from that table; D and trimming were computed from the DNA. The repertoire holds 250,000 to 300,000 clones, with 75% to 90% as singletons. This clone has just a few counts. The TCR sequence derives from a man aged 50 to 59 with acute or convalescent COVID-19. What was sequenced was peripheral blood.

The CDR3 sequence: CAISESLNPARGYTF. The CDR3, as DNA: TGTGCCATCAGTGAGTCTCTTAATCCGGCGCGGGGCTACACCTTC. The chain joins TRBV10-3 to TRBJ1-2; no clear D gene. Germline assignment: CDR1 ENHRY and CDR2 SYGVKD. The V and J ends lost 0 bases and 8 bases respectively, with 16 bases between them. CDR3 size: 15 residues.